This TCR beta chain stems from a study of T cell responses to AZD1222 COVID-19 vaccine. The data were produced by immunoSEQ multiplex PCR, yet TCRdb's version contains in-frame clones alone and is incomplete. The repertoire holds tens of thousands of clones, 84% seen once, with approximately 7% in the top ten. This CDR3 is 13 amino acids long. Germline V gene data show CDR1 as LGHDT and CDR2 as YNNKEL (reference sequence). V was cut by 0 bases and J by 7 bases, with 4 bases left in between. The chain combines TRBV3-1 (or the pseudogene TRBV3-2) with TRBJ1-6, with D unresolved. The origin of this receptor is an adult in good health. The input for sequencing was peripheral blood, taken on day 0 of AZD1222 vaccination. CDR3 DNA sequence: TGTGCCAGCAGCCAAGATCCGAATTCACCCCTCCACTTT. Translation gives CASSQDPNSPLHF.